This T cell receptor (beta chain) was observed in a study of CD8 T cells in Susac syndrome. Random hexamers were used to reverse transcribe roughly 0.45 to 1 ug of RNA. TCRdb re-called the immunoSEQ multiplex PCR reads through MiXCR, storing one row per CDR3 protein. The profile shows over 150,000 distinct CDR3 sequences, 80% to 95% of them singletons. Negative isolation was used for CD8+ and CD4+ T cells, and FACS enrichment was applied to TEMRA cells. The clonotype comes from a human donor with multiple sclerosis. Sequencing used CD4+ T cells from PBMCs.

CDR3 DNA: TGTGCCAGCAGTTCGCCAGTAACCTACGAGCAGTACTTC. Amino acid sequence: CASSSPVTYEQYF. The chain carries TRBV25-1 and TRBJ2-7, with unresolved D. V lost 5 bases and J 2 bases, leaving 10 bases between the germline ends. The CDR3 runs to 13 residues. Germline assignment: CDR1 MGHDK and CDR2 SYGVNS.